There are a few counts of the clone carrying this T cell receptor (beta chain). This entry belongs to a study of blood T cell repertoires in COVID-19. Study summary: The samples span acute and convalescent COVID-19 from the United States, Italy and Spain. Sample material is recorded as cDNA or gDNA derived from T cells, B-cell-depleted T cells, or PBMCs.

Original data processing: Cell counts per sample came from amplifying reference gene primers. The data were produced by immunoSEQ multiplex PCR, yet TCRdb's version contains in-frame clones alone and is incomplete. The V and J calls and clone size were taken over from that table, and D and trimming were inferred from the DNA. This sample carries tens of thousands of clones, approximately 84% of them seen once, and the ten largest clones take more than 5%. Looked up from germline, CDR1 is SNHLY and CDR2 is FYNNEI. Trimming cost V 4 bases and J 3 bases; bases outside gene matches: 10. The CDR3 is 17 amino acids.

This receptor was taken from a man between 60 and 75 years old with active or convalescent COVID-19. The chain carries TRBV2 and TRBJ2-4, with 9 bases aligning to TRBD1. Sequenced input: peripheral blood. The CDR3 DNA reads as TGTGCCAGCAGTGGGACTGGGACAGGGATTGGCAAAAACATTCAGTACTTC. Residues: CASSGTGTGIGKNIQYF.